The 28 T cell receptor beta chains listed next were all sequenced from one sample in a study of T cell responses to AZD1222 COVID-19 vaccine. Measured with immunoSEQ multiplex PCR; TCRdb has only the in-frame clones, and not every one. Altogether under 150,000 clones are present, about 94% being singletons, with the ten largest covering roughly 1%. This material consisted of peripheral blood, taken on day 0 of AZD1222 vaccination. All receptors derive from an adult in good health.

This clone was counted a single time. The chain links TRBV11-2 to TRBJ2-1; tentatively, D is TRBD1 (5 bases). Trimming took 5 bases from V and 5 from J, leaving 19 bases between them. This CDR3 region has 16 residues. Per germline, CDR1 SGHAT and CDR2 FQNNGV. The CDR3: CASSATQGGSNNEQFF. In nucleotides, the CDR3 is TGTGCCAGCAGCGCCACTCAGGGTGGATCTAACAATGAGCAGTTCTTC.

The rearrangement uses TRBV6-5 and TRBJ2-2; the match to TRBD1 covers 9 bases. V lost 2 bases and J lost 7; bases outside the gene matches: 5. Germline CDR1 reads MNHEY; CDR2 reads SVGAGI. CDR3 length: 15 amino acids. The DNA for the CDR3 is TGTGCCAGCAGTTACGGGGACAGGGAGGTCGGGGAGCTGTTTTTT. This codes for CASSYGDREVGELFF.

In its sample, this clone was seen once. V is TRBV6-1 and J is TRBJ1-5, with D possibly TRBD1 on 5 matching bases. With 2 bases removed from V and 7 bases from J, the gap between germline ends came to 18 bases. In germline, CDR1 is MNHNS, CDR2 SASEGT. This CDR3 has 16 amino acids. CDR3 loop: CASSERFGGVGQPQHF. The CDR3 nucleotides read TGTGCCAGCAGTGAAAGATTCGGGGGGGTGGGACAGCCCCAGCATTTT.

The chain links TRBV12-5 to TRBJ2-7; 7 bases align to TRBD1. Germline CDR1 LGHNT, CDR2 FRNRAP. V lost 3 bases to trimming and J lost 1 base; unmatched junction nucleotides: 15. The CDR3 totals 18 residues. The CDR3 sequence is CASGFAQDRIFASYEQYF. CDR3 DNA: TGTGCTAGTGGTTTTGCCCAGGACAGGATTTTCGCGTCCTACGAGCAGTACTTC.

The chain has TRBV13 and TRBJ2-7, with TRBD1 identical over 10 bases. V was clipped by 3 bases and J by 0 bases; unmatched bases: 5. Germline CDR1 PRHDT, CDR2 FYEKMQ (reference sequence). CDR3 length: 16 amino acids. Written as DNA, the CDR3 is TGTGCCAGCAGCTTTTACTGGGACAGGGGCTCCTACGAGCAGTACTTC. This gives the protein CASSFYWDRGSYEQYF.

The CDR3 spells CASSFPGPGELFF. CDR3 in DNA: TGTGCCAGCAGCTTCCCCGGACCCGGGGAGCTGTTTTTT. The chain employs TRBV7-2 and TRBJ2-2; no reliable D call. Trimming shortened V by 3 bases and J by 6 bases, and 8 bases separated the two germline ends. CDR3 length: 13 residues. CDR1 and CDR2 (germline): SGHTA, FQGNSA.

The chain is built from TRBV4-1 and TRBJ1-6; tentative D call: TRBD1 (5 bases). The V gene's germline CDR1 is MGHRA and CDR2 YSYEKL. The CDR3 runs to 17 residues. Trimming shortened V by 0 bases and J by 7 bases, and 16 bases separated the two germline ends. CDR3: CASSQDPSGVGNSPLHF. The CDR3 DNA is TGCGCCAGCAGCCAAGATCCGTCGGGGGTAGGGAATTCACCCCTCCACTTT.

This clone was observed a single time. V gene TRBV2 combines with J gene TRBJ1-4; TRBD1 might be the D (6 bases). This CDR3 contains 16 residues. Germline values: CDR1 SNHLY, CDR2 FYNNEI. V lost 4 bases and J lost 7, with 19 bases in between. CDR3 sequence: CASSGLGPGEGEKLFF. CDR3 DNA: TGTGCCAGCAGTGGATTGGGGCCAGGGGAAGGTGAAAAACTGTTTTTT.

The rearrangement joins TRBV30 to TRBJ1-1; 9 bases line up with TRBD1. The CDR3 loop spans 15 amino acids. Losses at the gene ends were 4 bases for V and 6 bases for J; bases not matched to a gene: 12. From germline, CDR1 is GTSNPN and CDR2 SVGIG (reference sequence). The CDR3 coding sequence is TGTGCCTGGACTCGCTGGACAGGGGATTCTGCTGAAGCTTTCTTT. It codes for CAWTRWTGDSAEAFF.

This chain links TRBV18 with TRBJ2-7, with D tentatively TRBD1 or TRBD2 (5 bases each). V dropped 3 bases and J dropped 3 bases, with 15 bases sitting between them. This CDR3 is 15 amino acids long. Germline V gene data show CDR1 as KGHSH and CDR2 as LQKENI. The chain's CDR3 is CASSPGAGEGYEQYF. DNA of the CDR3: TGTGCCAGCTCACCCGGGGCGGGTGAGGGCTACGAGCAGTACTTC. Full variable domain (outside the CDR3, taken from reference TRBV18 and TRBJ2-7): NAGVMQNPRHLVRRRGQEARLRCSPMKGHSHVYWYRQLPEEGLKFMVYLQKENIIDESGMPKERFSAEFPKEGPSILRIQQVVRGDSAAYFCASSPGAGEGYEQYFGPGTRLTVT.

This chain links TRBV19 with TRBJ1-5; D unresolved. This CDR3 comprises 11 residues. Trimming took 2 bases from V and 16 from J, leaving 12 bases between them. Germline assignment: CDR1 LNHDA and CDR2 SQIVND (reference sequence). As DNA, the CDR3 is TGTGCCAGTAGTATATTATGGAAATATCATTTT. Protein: CASSILWKYHF.

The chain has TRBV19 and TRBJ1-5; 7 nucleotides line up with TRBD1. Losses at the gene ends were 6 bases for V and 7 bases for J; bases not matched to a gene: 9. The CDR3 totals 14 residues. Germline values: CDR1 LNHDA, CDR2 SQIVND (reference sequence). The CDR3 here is CASSKTGAGQPQHF. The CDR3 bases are TGTGCCAGTAGCAAAACAGGGGCAGGCCAGCCCCAGCATTTT.

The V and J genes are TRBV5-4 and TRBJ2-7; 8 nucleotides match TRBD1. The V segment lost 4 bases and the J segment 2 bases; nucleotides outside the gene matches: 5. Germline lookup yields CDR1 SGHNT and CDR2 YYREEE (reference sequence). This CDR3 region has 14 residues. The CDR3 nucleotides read TGTGCCAGCAGCCCCACAGGGGGTACCTACGAGCAGTACTTC. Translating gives CASSPTGGTYEQYF.

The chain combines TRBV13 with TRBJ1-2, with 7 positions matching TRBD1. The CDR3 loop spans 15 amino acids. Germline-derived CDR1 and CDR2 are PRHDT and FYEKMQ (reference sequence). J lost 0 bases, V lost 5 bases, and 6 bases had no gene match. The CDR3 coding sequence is TGTGCCAGCAGCCCGGGACAGACCTCTAACTATGGCTACACCTTC. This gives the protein CASSPGQTSNYGYTF.

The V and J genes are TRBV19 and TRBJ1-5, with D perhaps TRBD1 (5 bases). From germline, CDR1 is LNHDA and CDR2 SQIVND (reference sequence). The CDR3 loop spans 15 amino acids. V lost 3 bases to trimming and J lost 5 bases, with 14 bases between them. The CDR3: CASSILQGLDQPQHF. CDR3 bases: TGTGCCAGTAGTATCTTGCAGGGACTCGATCAGCCCCAGCATTTT.

The CDR3 spells CASSEEVNEKLFF. The CDR3 coding sequence is TGTGCCAGCAGTGAAGAGGTTAATGAAAAACTGTTTTTT. The V gene is TRBV2, the J gene TRBJ1-4; D unclear. CDR3 length: 13 amino acids. Trimming cost V 1 base and J 4 bases, with 4 bases left between them. Germline CDR1 is SNHLY and CDR2 is FYNNEI.

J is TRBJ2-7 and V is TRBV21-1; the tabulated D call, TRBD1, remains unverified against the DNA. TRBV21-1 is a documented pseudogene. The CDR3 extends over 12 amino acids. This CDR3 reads CATLGHLYEQYF. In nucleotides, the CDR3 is TGTGCCACCTTGGGACATCTCTACGAGCAGTACTTC.

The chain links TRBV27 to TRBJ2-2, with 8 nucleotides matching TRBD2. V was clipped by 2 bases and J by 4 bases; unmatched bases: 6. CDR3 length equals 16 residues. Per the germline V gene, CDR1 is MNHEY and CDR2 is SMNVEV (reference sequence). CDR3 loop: CASSLGRGAGTGELFF. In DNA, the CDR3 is TGTGCCAGCAGTTTAGGGCGGGGGGCAGGCACCGGGGAGCTGTTTTTT.

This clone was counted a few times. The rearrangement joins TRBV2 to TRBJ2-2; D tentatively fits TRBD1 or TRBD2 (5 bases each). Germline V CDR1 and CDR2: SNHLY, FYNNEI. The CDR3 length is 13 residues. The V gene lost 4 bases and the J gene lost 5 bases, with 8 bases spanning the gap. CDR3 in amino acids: CASSAWGTGELFF. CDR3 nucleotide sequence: TGTGCCAGCAGTGCCTGGGGGACCGGGGAGCTGTTTTTT.

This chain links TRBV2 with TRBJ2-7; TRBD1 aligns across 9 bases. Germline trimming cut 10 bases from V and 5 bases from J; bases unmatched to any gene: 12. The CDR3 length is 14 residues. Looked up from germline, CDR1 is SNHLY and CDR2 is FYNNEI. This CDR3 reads CATYEGTGSHEQYF. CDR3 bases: TGTGCCACATATGAGGGGACAGGGTCCCACGAGCAGTACTTC.

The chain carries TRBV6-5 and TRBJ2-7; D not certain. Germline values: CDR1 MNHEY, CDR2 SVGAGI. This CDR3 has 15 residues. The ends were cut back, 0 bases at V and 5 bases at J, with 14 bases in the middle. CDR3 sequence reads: CASSYSWKVRNEQYF. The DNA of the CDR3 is TGTGCCAGCAGTTACTCGTGGAAAGTGAGGAACGAGCAGTACTTC.

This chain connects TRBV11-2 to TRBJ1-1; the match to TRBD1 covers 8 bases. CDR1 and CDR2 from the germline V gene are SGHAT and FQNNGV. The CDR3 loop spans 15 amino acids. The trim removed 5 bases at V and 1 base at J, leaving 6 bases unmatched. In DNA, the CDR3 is TGTGCCAGCAGCCCGGGGGACAGGAGGAACACTGAAGCTTTCTTT. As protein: CASSPGDRRNTEAFF.

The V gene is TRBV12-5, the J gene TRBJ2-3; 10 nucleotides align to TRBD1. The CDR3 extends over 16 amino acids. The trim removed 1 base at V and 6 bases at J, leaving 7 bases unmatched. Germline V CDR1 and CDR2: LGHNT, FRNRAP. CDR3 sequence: CASGLGGQGVLDTQYF. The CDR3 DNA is TGTGCTAGTGGTTTGGGAGGACAGGGGGTTTTGGATACGCAGTATTTT.

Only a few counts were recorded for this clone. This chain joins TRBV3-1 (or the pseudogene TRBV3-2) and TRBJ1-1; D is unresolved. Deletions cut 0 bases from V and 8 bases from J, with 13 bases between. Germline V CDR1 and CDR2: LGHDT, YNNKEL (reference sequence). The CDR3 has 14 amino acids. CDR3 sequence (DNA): TGTGCCAGCAGCCAAGATGGACTGCTGGGGGAAGCTTTCTTT. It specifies CASSQDGLLGEAFF.

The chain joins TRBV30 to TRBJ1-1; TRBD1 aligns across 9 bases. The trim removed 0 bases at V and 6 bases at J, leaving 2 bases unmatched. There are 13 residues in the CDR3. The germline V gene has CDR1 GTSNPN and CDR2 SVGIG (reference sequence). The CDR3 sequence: CAWSVRQGAEAFF. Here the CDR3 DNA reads TGTGCCTGGAGTGTGCGACAGGGGGCTGAAGCTTTCTTT.

The CDR3 DNA is TGTGCCAGCAGTGACCTCCCGGGGAAGGCTGAAGCTTTCTTT. Protein: CASSDLPGKAEAFF. V and J are TRBV2 and TRBJ1-1; D is unclear. The V gene lost 3 bases and the J gene lost 6 bases, with 14 bases spanning the gap. Per the germline V gene, CDR1 is SNHLY and CDR2 is FYNNEI. This CDR3 comprises 14 residues.

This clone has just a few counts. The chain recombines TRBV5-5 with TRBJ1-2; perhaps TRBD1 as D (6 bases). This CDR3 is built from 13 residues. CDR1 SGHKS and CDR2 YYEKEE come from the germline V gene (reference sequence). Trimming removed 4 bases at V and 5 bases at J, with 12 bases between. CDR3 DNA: TGTGCCAGCAGCGCCGACAGGAGTTATGGCTACACCTTC. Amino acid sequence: CASSADRSYGYTF.

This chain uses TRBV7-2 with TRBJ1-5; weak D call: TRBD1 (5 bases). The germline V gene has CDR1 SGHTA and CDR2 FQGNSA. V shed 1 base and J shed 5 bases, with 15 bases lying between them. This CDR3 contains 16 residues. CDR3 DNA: TGTGCCAGCAGCTTAGTTGGGTCCAGGGCTGATCAGCCCCAGCATTTT. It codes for CASSLVGSRADQPQHF.